The clone carrying this T cell receptor (beta chain) was observed many times. Its antigen is unidentified. TCR beta CDR3 amplification from genomic DNA was performed by two-round multiplex PCR. First-round PCR amplification was performed with primers specific to each TRBV and TRBJ gene. Universal primers primed the second round of PCR. MiXCR, applied by TCRdb to the multiplex PCR reads, yields one record per CDR3 protein. Among more than 13,000 distinct CDR3 sequences listed, about 27% were seen once. There are 16 residues in the CDR3. Trimming cost V 4 bases and J 5 bases; bases outside gene matches: 10. The germline CDR1 and CDR2 sequences are KGHSH and LQKENI. The sample is drawn from a study of prognosis after radiotherapy for stage I lung cancer. The overall study: Radiotherapy: SBRT, 3 to 5 fractions, biologically effective dose at least 100 Gy.

Study-level findings and limits: After stereotactic body radiation therapy, median unique TCR clones were 6,861, down from around 9,500.

The sequence was collected from a donor over 45 with non-small cell lung cancer. Sequenced here: PBMCs, sampled before or after stereotactic body radiation therapy (not recorded which). The rearrangement uses TRBV18 and TRBJ1-4; 7 bases are a match to TRBD1. The CDR3 coding sequence is TGTGCCAGCTCACTAGAAGGGGGCGTGCTGAATGAAAAACTGTTTTTT. Protein sequence: CASSLEGGVLNEKLFF.